One and the same sample provided the 25 T cell receptor beta chains below, sequenced in a study of blood T cell repertoires in COVID-19. Clones were sequenced by immunoSEQ multiplex PCR, and TCRdb holds only the in-frame ones, with some missing. The sample records tens of thousands of clones, about three quarters being singletons. The sequenced sample consisted of peripheral blood. These receptors were collected from a man aged 25 to 40 with COVID-19, enrolled during active disease.

This clone was seen repeatedly, ten times or more. Other DNA sequences in the sample encode the same CDR3. The rearrangement links TRBV7-9 to TRBJ1-6, with D hard to call. The germline CDR1 and CDR2 sequences are SEHNR and FQNEAQ (reference sequence). V was pared by 3 bases and J by 0 bases, with 6 bases between. The CDR3 extends over 15 amino acids. This CDR3 reads CASSLSSSYNSPLHF. Written as DNA, the CDR3 is TGTGCCAGCAGCTTGTCGAGCTCCTATAATTCACCCCTCCACTTT.

This chain links TRBV12-5 with TRBJ2-7, with TRBD2 identical over 12 bases. The CDR3 is 16 amino acids. V was pared by 4 bases and J by 2 bases, with 6 bases of the junction left unmatched. Germline V gives CDR1 LGHNT, CDR2 FRNRAP. CDR3 region: CASGSILAGGPYEQYF. The DNA for the CDR3 is TGTGCTAGTGGTTCCATACTAGCGGGAGGCCCCTACGAGCAGTACTTC.

This chain connects TRBV30 to TRBJ2-1; D is undetermined. Per germline, CDR1 GTSNPN and CDR2 SVGIG (reference sequence). V lost 0 bases and J 9 bases, leaving 12 bases between the germline ends. There are 13 residues in the CDR3. The CDR3 here is CAWSVLPLSEQFF. DNA for the CDR3: TGTGCCTGGAGTGTACTACCCCTTAGTGAGCAGTTCTTC. Full variable domain (rest looked up from reference TRBV30 and TRBJ2-1): SQTIHQWPATLVQPVGSPLSLECTVEGTSNPNLYWYRQAAGRGLQLLFYSVGIGQISSEVPQNLSASRPQDRQFILSSKKLLLSDSGFYLCAWSVLPLSEQFFGPGTRLTVL.

This clone showed up just a few times. The chain carries TRBV9 and TRBJ2-5; 9 bases match TRBD1. The V gene end was trimmed by 4 bases and the J gene end by 2 bases; junction bases not matched to a gene: 9. In germline, CDR1 is SGDLS, CDR2 YYNGEE. The CDR3 spans 16 residues. The CDR3 protein is CASSTGTGSFQETQYF. The CDR3 bases are TGTGCCAGCAGCACCGGGACAGGGAGTTTTCAAGAGACCCAGTACTTC. Filled out from reference TRBV9 and TRBJ2-5, the complete variable domain reads DSGVTQTPKHLITATGQRVTLRCSPRSGDLSVYWYQQSLDQGLQFLIQYYNGEERAKGNILERFSAQQFPDLHSELNLSSLELGDSALYFCASSTGTGSFQETQYFGPGTRLLVL.

In its sample, this clone was seen once. The rearrangement uses TRBV6-5 and TRBJ1-5; 8 positions match TRBD1. CDR3 length: 15 residues. J lost 2 bases, V lost 5 bases, and 5 bases had no gene match. CDR1 MNHEY and CDR2 SVGAGI come from the germline V gene. CDR3 protein: CASSKTGAGNQPQHF. The CDR3 coding sequence is TGTGCCAGCAGTAAGACAGGGGCGGGCAATCAGCCCCAGCATTTT.

The gene calls are TRBV6-6 and TRBJ1-1; 7 nucleotides match TRBD1. The CDR3 covers 15 residues. Germline CDR1 is MNHNY and CDR2 is SVGAGI (reference sequence). V lost 2 bases, J lost 8 bases, and 11 bases stayed unmatched. This CDR3 is CASSYPEQGNLEAFF. Here the CDR3 DNA reads TGTGCCAGCAGTTACCCCGAACAGGGGAATCTAGAAGCTTTCTTT.

The chain couples TRBV11-3 to TRBJ2-1; 14 bases are shared with TRBD2. Germline V gene sequence: CDR1 SGHNT, CDR2 YENEEA. J lost 7 bases, V lost 5 bases, and 10 bases had no gene match. This CDR3 spans 17 amino acids. CDR3 loop: CASSLIFGTSGGNEQFF. CDR3 DNA: TGTGCCAGCAGCCTCATTTTCGGGACTAGCGGGGGTAATGAGCAGTTCTTC.

This chain uses TRBV6-5 with TRBJ1-3; D may be TRBD1 (6 bases). Germline CDR1 MNHEY, CDR2 SVGAGI. This CDR3 spans 15 amino acids. Trimming stripped 5 bases from V and 4 bases from J, with 15 bases between. CDR3 loop: CASSIMGGRGNTIYF. The CDR3 DNA follows: TGTGCCAGCAGTATTATGGGGGGGCGAGGAAACACCATATATTTT.

This chain uses TRBV7-3 with TRBJ2-1; D is perhaps TRBD2 (5 bases). This CDR3 comprises 17 residues. Germline V gene data show CDR1 as SGHTA and CDR2 as FQGTGA. Trimming took 1 base from V and 0 from J, leaving 13 bases between them. The CDR3 spells CASSLNSLGSSYNEQFF. CDR3 coding DNA: TGTGCCAGCAGCTTAAACAGCCTTGGGAGCTCCTACAATGAGCAGTTCTTC. The whole variable domain, filled in from reference TRBV7-3 and TRBJ2-1, reads GAGVSQTPSNKVTEKGKYVELRCDPISGHTALYWYRQSLGQGPEFLIYFQGTGAADDSGLPNDRFFAVRPEGSVSTLKIQRTERGDSAVYLCASSLNSLGSSYNEQFFGPGTRLTVL.

This clone was detected a few times. V usage is TRBV5-6 and J usage is TRBJ2-2; D perhaps matches TRBD2 (5 bases). Germline lookup yields CDR1 SGHDT and CDR2 YYEEEE. V gave up 3 bases and J gave up 2 bases, with 8 bases separating them. This CDR3 has 14 residues. For the CDR3, the DNA is TGTGCCAGCAGCTATGGACTTAACACCGGGGAGCTGTTTTTT. This codes for CASSYGLNTGELFF.

The rearrangement joins TRBV2 to TRBJ2-7; TRBD2 aligns across 8 bases. The V and J ends lost 2 bases and 2 bases, in that order; junction bases with no gene match: 2. Germline values: CDR1 SNHLY, CDR2 FYNNEI. This CDR3 is built from 14 residues. CDR3 region: CASSEFGRAYEQYF. CDR3 in DNA: TGTGCCAGCAGTGAATTCGGGAGGGCCTACGAGCAGTACTTC.

Regarding this clone: The sample has other DNA sequences that encode this CDR3 too. The chain employs TRBV5-1 and TRBJ1-2, with TRBD1 identical over 8 bases. The CDR3 has 14 amino acids. Germline loops: CDR1 SGHRS, CDR2 YFSETQ. After removal of 4 bases from V and 6 bases from J, the junction contained 8 bases not matched to a gene. Written as DNA, the CDR3 is TGCGCCAGCAGCCTTCGGACAGGGAGGGATGGCTACACCTTC. This encodes CASSLRTGRDGYTF.

The chain employs TRBV6-5 and TRBJ1-2, with 10 positions matching TRBD1. V lost 6 bases, J lost 8 bases, and 6 bases stayed unmatched. The CDR3 has 13 amino acids. In germline, CDR1 is MNHEY, CDR2 SVGAGI. The CDR3 sequence is CASSPDRGLGYTF. CDR3 coding DNA: TGTGCCAGCAGCCCCGACAGGGGGCTAGGCTACACCTTC.

A few counts support this clone. The chain has TRBV4-3 and TRBJ1-2; 8 bases match TRBD1. V lost 1 base, J lost 1 base, and 5 bases stayed unmatched. The CDR3 has 16 residues. In germline, CDR1 is LGHNA, CDR2 YSLEER. The CDR3 reads CASSQADRGHNYGYTF. The CDR3 nucleotides read TGCGCCAGCAGCCAAGCTGACAGGGGCCATAACTATGGCTACACCTTC.

The chain joins TRBV6-4 to TRBJ2-2; 9 bases line up with TRBD1. The CDR3 spans 14 residues. Losses at the gene ends were 6 bases for V and 3 bases for J; bases not matched to a gene: 2. CDR1 MRHNA and CDR2 SNTAGT come from the germline V gene. The CDR3 coding sequence is TGTGCCAGCAGACAGGGGGCTGACACCGGGGAGCTGTTTTTT. Its protein is CASRQGADTGELFF.

The chain employs TRBV24-1 and TRBJ2-1; 13 positions agree with TRBD2. This CDR3 spans 16 amino acids. CDR1 and CDR2 (germline): KGHDR, SFDVKD. With 3 bases clipped from V and 6 bases from J, the junction kept 4 bases outside the gene matches. CDR3 sequence: CATSDPTSGRANEQFF. CDR3 DNA sequence: TGTGCCACCAGTGATCCCACTAGCGGGAGGGCCAATGAGCAGTTCTTC.

This clone came up once. This rearrangement joins TRBV4-1 to TRBJ2-5; D is possibly TRBD1 (6 bases). Germline V gene data show CDR1 as MGHRA and CDR2 as YSYEKL. V was shortened by 4 bases and J by 3 bases, with 15 bases between the two germline ends. This CDR3 comprises 15 residues. DNA for the CDR3: TGCGCCAGCAGCCCCCGGGACAAAGAGAAAGAGACCCAGTACTTC. Translating gives CASSPRDKEKETQYF.

This clone was picked up one time. This chain joins TRBV9 and TRBJ1-2; weak D call: TRBD1 (5 bases). V gave up 0 bases and J gave up 5 bases, with 14 bases separating them. Germline CDR1 reads SGDLS; CDR2 reads YYNGEE. This CDR3 is built from 15 residues. The CDR3 sequence: CASSVGTGGTYGYTF. As DNA, the CDR3 is TGTGCCAGCAGCGTAGGAACAGGAGGGACTTATGGCTACACCTTC. Full variable domain (rest looked up from reference TRBV9 and TRBJ1-2): DSGVTQTPKHLITATGQRVTLRCSPRSGDLSVYWYQQSLDQGLQFLIQYYNGEERAKGNILERFSAQQFPDLHSELNLSSLELGDSALYFCASSVGTGGTYGYTFGSGTRLTVV.

The gene calls are TRBV5-1 and TRBJ1-1; D not resolved. Trimming cost V 0 bases and J 4 bases, with 13 bases left between them. Germline-derived CDR1 and CDR2 are SGHRS and YFSETQ. The CDR3 contains 15 residues. The CDR3 bases are TGCGCCAGCAGCTTGGCCGACTTGGTGGGCACTGAAGCTTTCTTT. It is translated as CASSLADLVGTEAFF.

This sequence joins TRBV12-3 or TRBV12-4 and TRBJ2-5; 7 nucleotides align to TRBD1. The CDR3 spans 13 residues. V dropped 8 bases and J dropped 2; count of bases not matched to a gene: 5. This chain's CDR3 is CASGATGQETQYF. DNA of the CDR3: TGTGCCAGCGGGGCGACAGGGCAAGAGACCCAGTACTTC.

This clone has just a few counts. This chain connects TRBV28 to TRBJ1-1, with 10 positions matching TRBD1. Germline CDR1 and CDR2: MDHEN and SYDVKM. The CDR3 is 13 amino acids. The junction had 3 bases not matched to a gene; V was cut back by 6 bases and J by 5 bases. The CDR3 reads CASRGTGVTEAFF. CDR3 bases: TGTGCCAGCAGGGGGACAGGGGTTACTGAAGCTTTCTTT.

This clone was found a few times. This CDR3 reads CASSLSRQANEQFF. The CDR3 DNA reads as TGTGCCAGCAGCTTATCCCGACAGGCCAATGAGCAGTTCTTC. The chain uses TRBV11-3 and TRBJ2-1; D perhaps matches TRBD1 (6 bases). The CDR3 is 14 amino acids. The V gene's germline CDR1 is SGHNT and CDR2 YENEEA. The ends were cut back, 2 bases at V and 6 bases at J, with 11 bases in the middle.

V and J are TRBV7-9 and TRBJ2-3; maybe TRBD2 (5 bases). From germline, CDR1 is SEHNR and CDR2 FQNEAQ (reference sequence). V dropped 1 base and J dropped 2 bases, with 13 bases sitting between them. The CDR3 loop spans 16 amino acids. The CDR3 sequence: CASSLGRAATTDTQYF. CDR3 DNA: TGTGCCAGCAGCTTAGGAAGAGCGGCGACCACAGATACGCAGTATTTT.

This chain links TRBV7-2 with TRBJ2-1; 14 bases are a match to TRBD2. The CDR3 covers 15 residues. The trim removed 2 bases at V and 9 bases at J, leaving 3 bases unmatched. Germline values: CDR1 SGHTA, CDR2 FQGNSA. The CDR3 is CASSLMGLAGVEQFF. The CDR3 region has the DNA TGTGCCAGCAGCTTAATGGGACTAGCGGGGGTTGAGCAGTTCTTC. Full variable domain (rest looked up from reference TRBV7-2 and TRBJ2-1): GAGVSQSPSNKVTEKGKDVELRCDPISGHTALYWYRQSLGQGLEFLIYFQGNSAPDKSGLPSDRFSAERTGGSVSTLTIQRTQQEDSAVYLCASSLMGLAGVEQFFGPGTRLTVL.

This clone came up once. The J gene is TRBJ2-4, the V gene TRBV4-1, with 7 bases fitting TRBD1. The germline V gene encodes CDR1 MGHRA and CDR2 YSYEKL. The CDR3 runs to 19 residues. The junction had 11 bases not matched to a gene; V was cut back by 0 bases and J by 0 bases. CDR3 loop: CASSQEPPGQFGAKNIQYF. The CDR3 nucleotides are TGCGCCAGCAGCCAAGAGCCCCCGGGACAGTTCGGAGCCAAAAACATTCAGTACTTC.